Following are 26 T cell receptor beta chains from one sample sequenced in a study of blood T cell repertoires in COVID-19. Using immunoSEQ multiplex PCR, the repertoire was profiled, and TCRdb retains in-frame clones only, with some absent. The data show just under 20,000 clones, with roughly 87% seen just once and about 8.6% held by the top ten. Source material: peripheral blood. The receptors come from a human donor with active COVID-19. The donor label of this sample is uncertain.

The chain carries TRBV4-1 and TRBJ1-3, with a weak D call TRBD1 (5 bases). Germline lookup yields CDR1 MGHRA and CDR2 YSYEKL. The CDR3 covers 15 residues. The germline V and J ends were trimmed by 0 bases and 4 bases, with 10 bases remaining between them. The CDR3 spells CASSQEQATGNTIYF. The CDR3 region has the DNA TGCGCCAGCAGCCAAGAACAGGCCACGGGAAACACCATATATTTT.

The chain couples TRBV27 to TRBJ2-7; 10 bases align to TRBD2. CDR1 and CDR2 (germline): MNHEY, SMNVEV (reference sequence). With V trimmed by 8 bases and J by 2 bases, 9 bases remained unmatched. The CDR3 is 15 amino acids. The CDR3 region is CASWTTSGLAYEQYF. Written as DNA, the CDR3 is TGTGCCAGCTGGACGACTAGCGGGCTTGCCTACGAGCAGTACTTC.

By proportion, this clone is medium-sized. The rearrangement joins TRBV10-3 to TRBJ1-2; a possible D gene is TRBD1 (6 bases). Germline loops: CDR1 ENHRY, CDR2 SYGVKD. This CDR3 spans 11 amino acids. Trimming cost V 6 bases and J 6 bases, with 8 bases left between them. The CDR3 loop reads CAIRQGHGYTF. The CDR3 DNA reads TGTGCCATCAGACAGGGACATGGCTACACCTTC.

The chain joins TRBV7-9 to TRBJ2-1; 14 bases agree with TRBD2. The CDR3 has 16 residues. With 3 bases clipped from V and 12 bases from J, the junction kept 10 bases outside the gene matches. Germline V gives CDR1 SEHNR, CDR2 FQNEAQ (reference sequence). CDR3 sequence reads: CASSFLGGLAGGVQFF. The CDR3, as DNA: TGTGCCAGCAGCTTTTTAGGAGGACTAGCGGGAGGCGTGCAGTTCTTC.

In this sample, this clone is medium-sized. This chain joins TRBV30 and TRBJ1-1; TRBD1 matches at 7 bases. The CDR3 length is 12 residues. Germline CDR1 and CDR2: GTSNPN and SVGIG (reference sequence). The V and J ends lost 3 bases and 4 bases, in that order; junction bases with no gene match: 2. CDR3 residues: CAWSDRATEAFF. CDR3 bases: TGTGCCTGGAGCGACAGGGCCACTGAAGCTTTCTTT.

The V call is TRBV7-8, the J call TRBJ2-3; 7 bases are a match to TRBD2. Germline trimming cut 5 bases from V and 1 base from J; bases unmatched to any gene: 9. The CDR3 is 16 residues long. Germline lookup yields CDR1 SGHVS and CDR2 FQNEAQ. Written as DNA, the CDR3 is TGTGCCAGCAGCCCAAGCCGGCTAGCGGGCACAGATACGCAGTATTTT. It yields the protein CASSPSRLAGTDTQYF.

This chain uses TRBV5-8 with TRBJ2-3, with TRBD1 identical over 10 bases. V was pared by 4 bases and J by 10 bases, with 15 bases of the junction left unmatched. The CDR3 has 16 residues. The germline gives CDR1 SGHTS, CDR2 YDEGEE. CDR3 sequence reads: CASSLAVGTGVGAQYF. The CDR3 DNA reads TGTGCCAGCAGCCTGGCGGTTGGGACAGGGGTTGGGGCGCAGTATTTT.

V usage is TRBV3-1 (or the pseudogene TRBV3-2) and J usage is TRBJ1-2, with D tentatively TRBD1 (5 bases). The CDR3 totals 15 residues. Trimming stripped 4 bases from V and 6 bases from J, with 18 bases between. Germline lookup yields CDR1 LGHDT and CDR2 YNNKEL (reference sequence). CDR3 in DNA: TGTGCCAGCAGCCCACGGTATCCAGGGCACCATGGCTACACCTTC. The encoded protein is CASSPRYPGHHGYTF.

The chain has TRBV11-3 and TRBJ2-5, with D possibly matching TRBD2 (6 bases). The germline gives CDR1 SGHNT, CDR2 YENEEA. The CDR3 spans 15 residues. The V end lost 0 bases, the J end lost 3 bases, and 11 bases lay between the germline ends. CDR3 loop: CASSLEGLDKETQYF. CDR3 DNA sequence: TGTGCCAGCAGCTTAGAGGGACTTGATAAAGAGACCCAGTACTTC.

This rearrangement joins TRBV7-8 to TRBJ2-3; the match to TRBD2 covers 12 bases. Trimming at V came to 5 bases and at J to 4 bases, leaving 7 bases not matched to a gene. Germline V gene sequence: CDR1 SGHVS, CDR2 FQNEAQ. This CDR3 has 16 residues. CDR3 sequence reads: CASSRRLAGASDTQYF. The CDR3 bases are TGTGCCAGCAGCCGACGACTAGCGGGAGCTTCAGATACGCAGTATTTT.

The chain joins TRBV7-9 to TRBJ1-4, with D unresolved. V was trimmed by 0 bases and J by 1 base, leaving 3 bases between them. Germline V gene data show CDR1 as SEHNR and CDR2 as FQNEAQ (reference sequence). The CDR3 consists of 14 residues. The CDR3 DNA sequence: TGTGCCAGCAGCTTAGCCGGAACTAATGAAAAACTGTTTTTT. This encodes CASSLAGTNEKLFF. The complete variable domain, with remaining parts taken from reference TRBV7-9 and TRBJ1-4, reads DTGVSQNPRHKITKRGQNVTFRCDPISEHNRLYWYRQTLGQGPEFLTYFQNEAQLEKSRLLSDRFSAERPKGSFSTLEIQRTEQGDSAMYLCASSLAGTNEKLFFGSGTQLSVL.

The gene calls are TRBV19 and TRBJ2-3; 7 bases map to TRBD1. Germline lookup yields CDR1 LNHDA and CDR2 SQIVND (reference sequence). The CDR3 is made up of 17 amino acids. V was pared by 5 bases and J by 6 bases, with 17 bases of the junction left unmatched. CDR3 protein: CASSPGQGVPTLDTQYF. CDR3 nucleotide sequence: TGTGCCAGTAGTCCGGGCCAGGGGGTTCCTACGTTGGATACGCAGTATTTT.

This clone has only a few counts. The J gene is TRBJ1-4, the V gene TRBV27; D is possibly TRBD1 (5 bases). The germline V and J ends were trimmed by 3 bases and 14 bases, with 13 bases remaining between them. The V gene's germline CDR1 is MNHEY and CDR2 SMNVEV (reference sequence). The CDR3 consists of 12 residues. The CDR3 protein is CASSFAGDVLFF. CDR3 coding DNA: TGTGCCAGCAGTTTCGCGGGGGATGTGCTGTTTTTT.

The chain employs TRBV18 and TRBJ2-5, with no clear D. Germline CDR1 is KGHSH and CDR2 is LQKENI. Trimming removed 5 bases at V and 4 bases at J, with 17 bases between. The CDR3 runs to 15 residues. The CDR3 DNA follows: TGTGCCAGCTCATCCCGTGGATTGCGGATAGAGACCCAGTACTTC. It is translated as CASSSRGLRIETQYF.

This chain joins TRBV9 and TRBJ2-7; TRBD1 matches at 7 bases. J was trimmed by 2 bases and V by 3 bases; bases with no gene match: 8. Germline CDR1 reads SGDLS; CDR2 reads YYNGEE. There are 15 residues in the CDR3. The CDR3 sequence is CASSARWDSPYEQYF. In nucleotides, the CDR3 is TGTGCCAGCAGCGCAAGATGGGACAGCCCCTACGAGCAGTACTTC.

The chain couples TRBV15 to TRBJ1-5; 8 nucleotides match TRBD1. This CDR3 comprises 15 residues. Germline CDR1 reads LNHNV; CDR2 reads YYDKDF (reference sequence). J lost 7 bases, V lost 4 bases, and 9 bases had no gene match. The CDR3 DNA reads TGTGCCACCAGCAACTCCGACAGGGGACAGCAGCCCCAGCATTTT. Its translation is CATSNSDRGQQPQHF.

This chain connects TRBV6-1 to TRBJ2-1; D perhaps matches TRBD1 (7 bases). The CDR3 spans 17 residues. The V end was cut by 2 bases, the J end by 4 bases, with 18 bases between. CDR1 and CDR2 from the germline V gene are MNHNS and SASEGT. The CDR3 nucleotides read TGTGCCAGCAGTGAAAGGGATATATCAGGGGGGTACAATGAGCAGTTCTTC. Translated, it gives CASSERDISGGYNEQFF.

J is TRBJ2-2 and V is TRBV9; D is possibly TRBD2 (5 bases). The CDR3 contains 16 residues. Germline V gene data show CDR1 as SGDLS and CDR2 as YYNGEE. Trimming left V 5 bases short and J 5 bases short, with 19 bases between. CDR3 sequence reads: CASRPGMAGRTGELFF. Written as DNA, the CDR3 is TGTGCCAGCAGGCCGGGGATGGCGGGCCGAACCGGGGAGCTGTTTTTT. The variable domain in full, completed from reference TRBV9 and TRBJ2-2, reads DSGVTQTPKHLITATGQRVTLRCSPRSGDLSVYWYQQSLDQGLQFLIQYYNGEERAKGNILERFSAQQFPDLHSELNLSSLELGDSALYFCASRPGMAGRTGELFFGEGSRLTVL.

The gene calls are TRBV18 and TRBJ1-3, with a tentative D call TRBD1 (5 bases). This CDR3 region has 15 residues. The germline gives CDR1 KGHSH, CDR2 LQKENI. V lost 4 bases and J lost 0, with 10 bases in between. The CDR3: CASSLQTDSGNTIYF. Here the CDR3 DNA reads TGTGCCAGCTCACTACAGACAGACTCTGGAAACACCATATATTTT.

V and J are TRBV6-5 and TRBJ2-4; possibly TRBD2 for D (7 bases). CDR3 length: 14 amino acids. The germline V and J ends were trimmed by 9 bases and 5 bases, with 17 bases remaining between them. Germline CDR1 reads MNHEY; CDR2 reads SVGAGI. The CDR3 coding sequence is TGTGCCAGGGGGGAGGGGGGCCGGGAAAACATTCAGTACTTC. Residues: CARGEGGRENIQYF.

The V gene is TRBV6-5, the J gene TRBJ2-1, with TRBD1 matching 7 bases. This CDR3 contains 13 residues. CDR1 MNHEY and CDR2 SVGAGI come from the germline V gene. The V gene end was trimmed by 3 bases and the J gene end by 5 bases; junction bases not matched to a gene: 1. CDR3 in amino acids: CASSYQGDNEQFF. The CDR3 nucleotides are TGTGCCAGCAGTTATCAGGGGGACAATGAGCAGTTCTTC.

The V gene is TRBV28, the J gene TRBJ2-1; 7 bases align to TRBD1. The CDR3 is made up of 15 amino acids. J lost 4 bases, V lost 6 bases, and 9 bases had no gene match. Germline lookup yields CDR1 MDHEN and CDR2 SYDVKM. The CDR3 DNA reads TGTGCCAGCAGCCGTGGGACAGTTTCGTACAATGAGCAGTTCTTC. This translates into CASSRGTVSYNEQFF.

The rearrangement joins TRBV5-5 to TRBJ2-7; 7 bases are shared with TRBD2. The germline V gene encodes CDR1 SGHKS and CDR2 YYEKEE (reference sequence). The CDR3 spans 16 residues. With 4 bases clipped from V and 2 bases from J, the junction kept 12 bases outside the gene matches. CDR3 amino acids: CASSPVSAGDPYEQYF. Here the CDR3 DNA reads TGTGCCAGCAGCCCCGTTTCGGCGGGAGATCCCTACGAGCAGTACTTC. Filled out from reference TRBV5-5 and TRBJ2-7, the complete variable domain reads DAGVTQSPTHLIKTRGQQVTLRCSPISGHKSVSWYQQVLGQGPQFIFQYYEKEERGRGNFPDRFSARQFPNYSSELNVNALLLGDSALYLCASSPVSAGDPYEQYFGPGTRLTVT.

J is TRBJ1-6 and V is TRBV28, with D possibly being TRBD1 (5 bases). Trimming cost V 1 base and J 6 bases, with 10 bases left between them. From germline, CDR1 is MDHEN and CDR2 SYDVKM. This CDR3 has 15 residues. The CDR3 is CASSLLGGPNSPLHF. Written as DNA, the CDR3 is TGTGCCAGCAGTTTATTGGGGGGTCCTAATTCACCCCTCCACTTT.

This clone occurred once. The gene calls are TRBV7-9 and TRBJ1-3, with 7 positions matching TRBD1. Germline CDR1 is SEHNR and CDR2 is FQNEAQ (reference sequence). This CDR3 comprises 14 residues. J lost 7 bases, V lost 6 bases, and 9 bases had no gene match. The CDR3: CASREQGLRNTIYF. The CDR3 DNA reads as TGTGCCAGCAGGGAACAGGGGTTGAGGAACACCATATATTTT.

V and J are TRBV7-3 and TRBJ2-1; 7 nucleotides agree with TRBD2. The V and J ends lost 1 base and 7 bases, in that order; junction bases with no gene match: 1. In germline, CDR1 is SGHTA, CDR2 FQGTGA. CDR3 length: 13 amino acids. CDR3 amino acids: CASSLKRDNEQFF. The CDR3, as DNA: TGTGCCAGCAGCTTAAAGCGGGATAATGAGCAGTTCTTC.